This is a list of T cell receptor beta chains from one sample in a study of blood T cell repertoires in COVID-19. Some clones are missing from TCRdb's copy, which holds only in-frame ones; the method was immunoSEQ multiplex PCR. This sample has approximately 150,000 clones; 75% to 90% occur once, and the top ten carry approximately 3%. The sample was peripheral blood. Receptors were obtained from a woman in her sixties with active COVID-19. Each CDR3 is given without its conserved first and last residue.

length: 15
J: TRBJ2-1
V: TRBV5-1
CDR3: ASSLRGGSGSYNEQF

length: 10
J: TRBJ1-1
V: TRBV28
CDR3: ASSSGGLEAF

length: 13
J: TRBJ2-3
V: TRBV10-2
CDR3: ASERDSGNTDTQY

length: 15
J: TRBJ2-7
V: TRBV6-2/TRBV6-3
CDR3: ASSYLPQSRRTYEQY

length: 14
J: TRBJ2-2
V: TRBV27
CDR3: ASSLWTGTGAGELF

length: 12
J: TRBJ2-5
V: TRBV7-2
CDR3: ASSSQRFQETQY

length: 11
J: TRBJ2-2
V: TRBV5-1
CDR3: ASSLLVTGELF

length: 11
J: TRBJ2-7
V: TRBV5-1
CDR3: ASSGGSSYEQY

length: 12
J: TRBJ1-6
V: TRBV7-2
CDR3: ASSVGQGNSPLH

length: 13
J: TRBJ2-3
V: TRBV6-6
CDR3: ASSLRDFNTDTQY

length: 12
J: TRBJ2-7
V: TRBV6-2/TRBV6-3
CDR3: ASSSGTLIYEQY

length: 12
J: TRBJ2-1
V: TRBV25-1
CDR3: ASPVGGVLNEQF

length: 12
J: TRBJ2-1
V: TRBV27
CDR3: ASSLRREYNEQF

length: 12
J: TRBJ2-3
V: TRBV7-3
CDR3: ASSGTGGTDTQY

length: 12
J: TRBJ1-5
V: TRBV7-9
CDR3: ASSFFGDGQPQH

length: 12
J: TRBJ2-4
V: TRBV28
CDR3: ASTQPGAGDIQY

length: 15
J: TRBJ2-6
V: TRBV20-1
CDR3: SASPWGALSGANVLT

length: 13
J: TRBJ2-3
V: TRBV29-1
CDR3: SVAVGTSGRDTQY

length: 13
J: TRBJ1-4
V: TRBV6-6
CDR3: ASTDEGYLNEKLF

length: 14
J: TRBJ2-2
V: TRBV9
CDR3: ASSVGVGVNAGELF

length: 13
J: TRBJ1-4
V: TRBV5-4
CDR3: ASSLEGCAFGKLF

length: 13
J: TRBJ2-2
V: TRBV9
CDR3: ASSVGGDNTGELF

length: 10
J: TRBJ1-2
V: TRBV5-6
CDR3: ASSFVQYGYT

length: 13
J: TRBJ2-5
V: TRBV27
CDR3: ASSWLGGGEETQY

length: 16
J: TRBJ2-4
V: TRBV28
CDR3: ASSSSGLAGVAKNIQY

length: 13
J: TRBJ2-2
V: TRBV11-3
CDR3: ASSLGTENTGELF

length: 13
J: TRBJ2-7
V: TRBV5-6
CDR3: ASSLQSSSRYEQY

length: 12
J: TRBJ2-1
V: TRBV6-5
CDR3: ASSRGGGYNEQF

length: 13
J: TRBJ1-5
V: TRBV7-2
CDR3: ASSLVQGGGQPQH

length: 13
J: TRBJ2-7
V: TRBV29-1
CDR3: SVRLTARGAYEQY

length: 13
J: TRBJ2-7
V: TRBV11-2
CDR3: ASSSGQGAPYEQY

length: 11
J: TRBJ1-2
V: TRBV11-2
CDR3: ASSPGQGYGYT

length: 13
J: TRBJ1-3
V: TRBV7-6
CDR3: ASSLGPSSGNTIY

length: 12
J: TRBJ2-1
V: TRBV10-2
CDR3: ASRRLAGVNEQF

length: 15
J: TRBJ2-3
V: TRBV3-1/TRBV3-2
CDR3: ASSHRGLAGGRDTQY

length: 13
J: TRBJ2-1
V: TRBV6-2/TRBV6-3
CDR3: ASSYVDRGRDEQF

length: 13
J: TRBJ1-5
V: TRBV2
CDR3: ASRREQAWGQPQH

length: 11
J: TRBJ1-1
V: TRBV6-6
CDR3: ASSYRGRTEAF

length: 13
J: TRBJ2-2
V: TRBV5-1
CDR3: ASSLEGTGHGELF

length: 12
J: TRBJ2-7
V: TRBV5-4
CDR3: ASSSGGGFYEQY

length: 12
J: TRBJ1-6
V: TRBV11-2
CDR3: ASSLGGTGSPLH

length: 13
J: TRBJ2-1
V: TRBV15
CDR3: ATSTLGLAGDEQF

length: 14
J: TRBJ1-1
V: TRBV7-2
CDR3: ASSPSARALNTEAF

length: 11
J: TRBJ2-7
V: TRBV7-3
CDR3: ASSLDYYSEQY

length: 11
J: TRBJ1-5
V: TRBV10-1
CDR3: ASSESENQPQH